Listed below are T cell receptor beta chains from one sample, sequenced in a study of T cells in Graves' hyperthyroidism and ophthalmopathy. TCRdb used MiXCR to reprocess the multiplex PCR reads, holding one entry per CDR3 protein. The sample holds about half a million distinct CDR3 sequences, about 15% seen once. Source material: blood. The receptors originated from a woman in her twenties or thirties with Graves' ophthalmopathy. Both conserved end residues are part of each CDR3. Each record gives: V gene, clone size, J gene, D gene, CDR3 DNA, CDR3 protein. The D gene is left open where the match is weak. Only some rows state a clone size, as once, few, many or a class for expanded clones.

TRBV5-5	few	TRBJ2-7	.	TGTGCCAGCAGCGGGGGGGGCGAGGGACTTCGTGGAGAGCAGTACTTC	CASSGGGEGLRGEQYF
TRBV4-3	.	TRBJ2-1	TRBD2	TGCGCCAGCAGCTACCCTAGCGGGAGCTCCTACAATGAGCAGTTCTTC	CASSYPSGSSYNEQFF
TRBV20-1	few	TRBJ1-1	.	TGCAGTGCGAGAGCATTCAGGGTCTCCATCGAAGCTTTCTTT	CSARAFRVSIEAFF
TRBV7-2	.	TRBJ2-1	TRBD2	TGTGCCAGCAGCTTAGAAGGGACTAGCGGGAGTCGGAATGAGCAGTTCTTC	CASSLEGTSGSRNEQFF
TRBV2	many	TRBJ2-3	.	TGTGCCAGCGCCGTTAGCGGCGGCACAGATACGCAGTATTTT	CASAVSGGTDTQYF
TRBV6-5	few	TRBJ2-7	TRBD1	TGTGCCAGCAGTTACAGGGGGGACAGGGTAGGACCCTACGAGCAGTACTTC	CASSYRGDRVGPYEQYF
TRBV4-3	few	TRBJ2-1	TRBD2	TGCGCCAGCAGCCACCATTTAGCGGGACGTGACTACAATGAGCAGTTCTTC	CASSHHLAGRDYNEQFF
TRBV4-1	few	TRBJ2-1	TRBD2	TGCGCCAGCAGCCAGGAGCGGGAGTACACCTACAATGAGCAGTTCTTC	CASSQEREYTYNEQFF
TRBV15	many	TRBJ2-7	.	TGTGCCACCAGCAGAGATTATGGGGCAGGGAGCCACGAGCAGTACTTC	CATSRDYGAGSHEQYF
TRBV6-2/TRBV6-3	many	TRBJ2-7	.	TGTGCCAGCGGCGCGGGACACCTCTACGAGCAGTACTTC	CASGAGHLYEQYF
TRBV14	.	TRBJ2-2	.	TGTGCCAGCAGGTCTAACACTAGATCTTCTTTGACCGGGGAGCTGTTTTTT	CASRSNTRSSLTGELFF
TRBV9	many	TRBJ1-1	.	TGTGCCAGCAGCGTAGGCCCGGAGGGAGGCACTGAAGCTTTCTTT	CASSVGPEGGTEAFF
TRBV7-2	many	TRBJ2-7	.	TGTGCCAGCAGCTTCCGACTAGTTGCCTACGAGCAGTACTTC	CASSFRLVAYEQYF